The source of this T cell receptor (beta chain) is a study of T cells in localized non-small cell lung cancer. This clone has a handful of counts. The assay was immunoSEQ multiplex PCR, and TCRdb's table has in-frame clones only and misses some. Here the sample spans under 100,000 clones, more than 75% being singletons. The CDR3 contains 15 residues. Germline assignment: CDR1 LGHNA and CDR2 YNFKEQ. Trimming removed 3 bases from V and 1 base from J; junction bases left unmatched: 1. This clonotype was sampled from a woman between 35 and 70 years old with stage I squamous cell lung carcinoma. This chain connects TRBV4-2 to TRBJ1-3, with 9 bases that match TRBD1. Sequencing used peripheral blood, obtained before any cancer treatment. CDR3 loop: CASSQGTGSGNTIYF. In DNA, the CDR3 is TGTGCCAGCAGCCAGGGGACAGGGTCTGGAAACACCATATATTTT.